This is a list of T cell receptor beta chains from one sample in a study of regulatory T cells in long-lasting Graves disease. Using its own MiXCR run on the multiplex PCR reads, TCRdb lists one record per CDR3 protein. The sample comprises around 400,000 distinct CDR3 sequences, about 25% of which are singletons, and roughly 26% rests with the top ten. The material was peripheral blood mononuclear cells (PBMCs), obtained when the disease was refractory, from a patient treated with antithyroid drugs. Receptor source: a female donor with Graves disease. The CDR3 runs from the conserved cysteine through the conserved F or W. Fields, in order: clone size, V gene, CDR3 length, J gene, CDR3 protein. The size field is filled for only some rows; it gives once, few, many or a size class.

abundance: NA
v_gene: TRBV27
len: 16
j_gene: TRBJ2-1
CDR3aa: CASSFGTTQNRNEQFF

abundance: NA
v_gene: TRBV6-2/TRBV6-3
len: 13
j_gene: TRBJ2-7
CDR3aa: CASSQQGRDEQYF

abundance: NA
v_gene: TRBV24-1
len: 12
j_gene: TRBJ2-7
CDR3aa: CATSDLTPEQYF

abundance: NA
v_gene: TRBV18
len: 18
j_gene: TRBJ1-6
CDR3aa: CASSPNYIFRGRDSPLHF

abundance: once
v_gene: TRBV20-1
len: 14
j_gene: TRBJ1-5
CDR3aa: CSAREQGSNQPQHF

abundance: NA
v_gene: TRBV29-1
len: 14
j_gene: TRBJ2-6
CDR3aa: CSVSGSSGANVLTF

abundance: many
v_gene: TRBV28
len: 11
j_gene: TRBJ2-7
CDR3aa: CASSLANEQYF

abundance: NA
v_gene: TRBV27
len: 14
j_gene: TRBJ2-2
CDR3aa: CASSLRTVSGELFF

abundance: NA
v_gene: TRBV29-1
len: 12
j_gene: TRBJ2-2
CDR3aa: CSTRGVTGKLFF

abundance: NA
v_gene: TRBV7-6
len: 18
j_gene: TRBJ2-2
CDR3aa: CASSLYPPLAGGTGELFF

abundance: few
v_gene: TRBV3-1
len: 16
j_gene: TRBJ1-2
CDR3aa: CASSQGVAGSGNGYTF

abundance: NA
v_gene: TRBV18
len: 16
j_gene: TRBJ2-2
CDR3aa: CASSQLAGQSAGELFF